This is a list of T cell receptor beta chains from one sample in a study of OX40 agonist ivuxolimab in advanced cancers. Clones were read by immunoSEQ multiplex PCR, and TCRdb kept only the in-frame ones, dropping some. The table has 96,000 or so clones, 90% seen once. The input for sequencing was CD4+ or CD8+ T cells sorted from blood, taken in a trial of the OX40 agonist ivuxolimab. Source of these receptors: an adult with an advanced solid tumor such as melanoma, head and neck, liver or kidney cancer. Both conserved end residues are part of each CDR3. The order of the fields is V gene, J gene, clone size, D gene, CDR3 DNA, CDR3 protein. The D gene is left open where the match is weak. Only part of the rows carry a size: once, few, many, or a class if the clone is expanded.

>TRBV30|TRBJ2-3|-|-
TGTGCCTGGAGTGTACGAGCACGGGGAGATACGCAGTATTTT
CAWSVRARGDTQYF
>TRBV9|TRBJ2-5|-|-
TGTGCCAGCAGCGTAGGTGAGGGAACCCAAGAGACCCAGTACTTC
CASSVGEGTQETQYF
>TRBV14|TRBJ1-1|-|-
TGTGCCAGCAGCCAAGGGGCAGGGATAAACACTGAAGCTTTCTTT
CASSQGAGINTEAFF
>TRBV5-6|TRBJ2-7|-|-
TGTGCCAGCAGCTCGAAAATGCGATTCTACGAGCAGTACTTC
CASSSKMRFYEQYF
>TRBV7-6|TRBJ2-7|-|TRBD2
TGTGCCAGCAGCCATAGCGGGAGGGGTTACGAGCAGTACTTC
CASSHSGRGYEQYF
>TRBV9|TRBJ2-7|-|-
TGTGCCAGCAGCGTAGACCTGGGCTCCTACGAGCAGTACTTC
CASSVDLGSYEQYF
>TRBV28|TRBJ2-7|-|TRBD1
TGTGCCAGCAGTCACCTGACAGGGGGGTACGAGCAGTACTTC
CASSHLTGGYEQYF
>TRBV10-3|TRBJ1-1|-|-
TGTGCCCTCCAGGCGCGCCCGAACACTGAAGCTTTCTTT
CALQARPNTEAFF
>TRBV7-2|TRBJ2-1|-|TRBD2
TGTGCCAGCAGCTTAGCGGCGGGACTAGCGGGAAGCAATGAGCAGTTCTTC
CASSLAAGLAGSNEQFF
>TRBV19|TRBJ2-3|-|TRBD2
TGTGCCAGTAGTTCTAGCGGGAGGTATACGCAGTATTTT
CASSSSGRYTQYF
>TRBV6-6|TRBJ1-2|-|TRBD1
TGTGCCAGCAGTTTCCAGGGGGGGTATGGCTACACCTTC
CASSFQGGYGYTF
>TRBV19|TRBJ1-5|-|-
TGTGCCAGTAGTATAAGTGAAGGGGTGAGGAATCAGCCCCAGCATTTT
CASSISEGVRNQPQHF
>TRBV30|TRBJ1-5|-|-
TGTGCCTGGCAGGGTCTTACTAATCAGCCCCAGCATTTT
CAWQGLTNQPQHF
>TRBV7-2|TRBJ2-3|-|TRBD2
TGTGCCAGCAGCCTGACCTTAGCGGGAGGAGGCACAGATACGCAGTATTTT
CASSLTLAGGGTDTQYF
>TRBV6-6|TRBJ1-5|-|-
TGTGCCAGCAGCTGGGGGCAGGGACAGCCCCAGCATTTT
CASSWGQGQPQHF
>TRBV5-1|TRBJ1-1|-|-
TGCGCCAGCAGCTGGGACCAGCCCGACACTGAAGCTTTCTTT
CASSWDQPDTEAFF
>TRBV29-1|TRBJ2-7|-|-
TGCAGCGTTGAACAGATCGGGTCCTACGAGCAGTACTTC
CSVEQIGSYEQYF
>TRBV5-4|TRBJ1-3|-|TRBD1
TGTGCCAGCAGCATGGGACAGAGCTCTGGAAACACCATATATTTT
CASSMGQSSGNTIYF
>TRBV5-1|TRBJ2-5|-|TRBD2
TGCGCCAGCAGCCAAAAAGCGGGAGTAGAAGAGACCCAGTACTTC
CASSQKAGVEETQYF
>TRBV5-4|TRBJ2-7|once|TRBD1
TGTGCCAGCAGCCCGGGACAGGGGGCGTCGAAGCAGTACTTC
CASSPGQGASKQYF
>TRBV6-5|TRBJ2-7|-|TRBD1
TGTGCCAGCAGAAACAGGGGGCTAGAAGAGCAGTACTTC
CASRNRGLEEQYF
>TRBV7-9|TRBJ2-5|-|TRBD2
TGTGCCAGCAGCTCCCGACTAGCGGGAGAAGGAAGGGGAGAGACCCAGTACTTC
CASSSRLAGEGRGETQYF
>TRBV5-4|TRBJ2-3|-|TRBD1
TGTGCCAGCAGCCGGACAGGGGGCGCCACAGATACGCAGTATTTT
CASSRTGGATDTQYF
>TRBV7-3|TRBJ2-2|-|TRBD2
TGTGCCAGCAGCTTAACGGTAGCGGGAGTCACCGGGGAGCTGTTTTTT
CASSLTVAGVTGELFF
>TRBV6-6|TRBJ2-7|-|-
TGTGCCAGCATTCCTAGCCCGGACCTCTCCTACGAGCAGTACTTC
CASIPSPDLSYEQYF
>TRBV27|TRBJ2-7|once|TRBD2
TGTGCCAGCAGTCCGAGGACTAGCGGGAGTTACGAGCAGTACTTC
CASSPRTSGSYEQYF
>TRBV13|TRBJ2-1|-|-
TGTGCCAGCAGCTCGTATGTTAGAGACAATGAGCAGTTCTTC
CASSSYVRDNEQFF
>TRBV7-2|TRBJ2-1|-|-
TGTGCCAGCAGCTTAGTTGTTGGGGGCTACAATGAGCAGTTCTTC
CASSLVVGGYNEQFF
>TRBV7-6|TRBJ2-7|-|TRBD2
TGTGCCAGCAGCTTAGTGTGGGGGTCTAGCGGCTACGAGCAGTACTTC
CASSLVWGSSGYEQYF
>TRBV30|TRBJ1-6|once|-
TGTGCCTGGAGCGAAGGGGGTAATTCACCCCTCCACTTT
CAWSEGGNSPLHF
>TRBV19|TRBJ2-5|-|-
TGTGCCAGTAGTCCAGGGGACCAAGAGACCCAGTACTTC
CASSPGDQETQYF
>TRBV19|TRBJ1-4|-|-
TGTGCCAGTAGTATAGGCAGGGTAGAAAAACTGTTTTTT
CASSIGRVEKLFF
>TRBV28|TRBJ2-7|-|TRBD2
TGTGCCAGCAGGAGGACTAGCGGGACCCCCCCCGAGCAGTACTTC
CASRRTSGTPPEQYF
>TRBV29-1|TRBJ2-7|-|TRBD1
TGCAGCGCCCGACAGGGTACCTACGAGCAGTACTTC
CSARQGTYEQYF
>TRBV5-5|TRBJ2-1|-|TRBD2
TGTGCCAGCAGCTTGGAAGCGGGAGGGGTCAATGAGCAGTTCTTC
CASSLEAGGVNEQFF
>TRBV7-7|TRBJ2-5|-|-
TGTGCTAGCAGCTACGCGACAGGCCAAGAGACCCAGTACTTC
CASSYATGQETQYF
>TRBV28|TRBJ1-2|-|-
TGTGCCAGCAGTACATCGGACTATGGCTACACCTTC
CASSTSDYGYTF
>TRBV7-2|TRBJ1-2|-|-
TGTGCCAGCAGCTTAGATTCGGTCAGCCGAGACAGACAGGGCTACACCTTC
CASSLDSVSRDRQGYTF
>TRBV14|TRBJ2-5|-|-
TGTGCCAGCAGCCAACTACCTCAAGAGACCCAGTACTTC
CASSQLPQETQYF
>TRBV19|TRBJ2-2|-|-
TGTGCCAGTAGTATCTTACGGGGGCTCACCGGGGAGCTGTTTTTT
CASSILRGLTGELFF
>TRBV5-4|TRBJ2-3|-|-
TGTGCCAGCAGCCTCGAGGCAGATACGCAGTATTTT
CASSLEADTQYF
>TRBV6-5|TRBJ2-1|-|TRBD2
TGTGCCAGCATCCCGACTAGCGGGAGTCGGGATGAGCAGTTCTTC
CASIPTSGSRDEQFF
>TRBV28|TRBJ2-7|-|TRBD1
TGTGCCAGCAGTTTATGGACAGGGGGGACCTACGAGCAGTACTTC
CASSLWTGGTYEQYF
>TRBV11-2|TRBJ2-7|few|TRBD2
TGTGCCAGCAGCTTAGAAAGGCGGGAGTTTGACGAGCAGTACTTC
CASSLERREFDEQYF
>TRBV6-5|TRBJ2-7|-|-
TGTGCCAGCAGTTACGAGGGCGGGCTCAACGAGCAGTACTTC
CASSYEGGLNEQYF
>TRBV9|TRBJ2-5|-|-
TGTGCCAGCAGCGTACAAGAGACCCAGTACTTC
CASSVQETQYF
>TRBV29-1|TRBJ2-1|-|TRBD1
TGCAGCGTTGCGCAAGTAGGGACAGGGACGGATGAGCAGTTCTTC
CSVAQVGTGTDEQFF
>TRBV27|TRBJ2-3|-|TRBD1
TGTGCCAGCAGTTTGGGACAGGGTAAGGGTACGCAGTATTTT
CASSLGQGKGTQYF
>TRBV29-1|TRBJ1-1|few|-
TGCAGCGTTGCTCTCAGGCCCACTGAAGCTTTCTTT
CSVALRPTEAFF
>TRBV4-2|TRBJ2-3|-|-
TGTGCCAGCAGCCAAGCCTTATCTGAGTGGGGTACGCAGTATTTT
CASSQALSEWGTQYF
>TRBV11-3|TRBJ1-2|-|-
TGTGCCAGCAGCTTAGAAGGGGTTGGCGGCTACACCTTC
CASSLEGVGGYTF
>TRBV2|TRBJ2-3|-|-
TGTGCCAGCAGTGAAGGTCTCCCTAGCACAGATACGCAGTATTTT
CASSEGLPSTDTQYF
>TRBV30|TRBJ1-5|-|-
TGTGCCTGGAGTGTATTGGGGTCTCAGCCCCAGCATTTT
CAWSVLGSQPQHF